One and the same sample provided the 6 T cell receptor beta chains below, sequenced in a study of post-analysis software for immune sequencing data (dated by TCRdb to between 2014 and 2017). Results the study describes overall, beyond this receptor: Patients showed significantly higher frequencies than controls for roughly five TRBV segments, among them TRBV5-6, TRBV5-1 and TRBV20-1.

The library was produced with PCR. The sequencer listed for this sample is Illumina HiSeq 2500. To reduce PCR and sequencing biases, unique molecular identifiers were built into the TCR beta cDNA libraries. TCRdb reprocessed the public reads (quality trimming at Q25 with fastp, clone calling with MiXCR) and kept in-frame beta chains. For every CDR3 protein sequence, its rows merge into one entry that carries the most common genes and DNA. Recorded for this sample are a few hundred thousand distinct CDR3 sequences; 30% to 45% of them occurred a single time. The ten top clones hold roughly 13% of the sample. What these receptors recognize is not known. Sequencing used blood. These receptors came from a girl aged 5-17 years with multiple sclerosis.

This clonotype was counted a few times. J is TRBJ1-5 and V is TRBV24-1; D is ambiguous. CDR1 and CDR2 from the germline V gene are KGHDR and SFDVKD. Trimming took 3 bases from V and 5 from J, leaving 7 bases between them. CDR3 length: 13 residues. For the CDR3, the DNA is TGTGCCACCAGTGATAGGTCGGATCAGCCCCAGCATTTT. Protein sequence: CATSDRSDQPQHF.

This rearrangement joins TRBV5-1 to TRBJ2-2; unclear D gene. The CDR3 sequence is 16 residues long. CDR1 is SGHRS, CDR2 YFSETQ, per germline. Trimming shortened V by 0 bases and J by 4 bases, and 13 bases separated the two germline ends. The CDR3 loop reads CASSLVPNTRTGELFF. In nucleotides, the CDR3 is TGCGCCAGCAGCTTGGTTCCAAACACCCGCACCGGGGAGCTGTTTTTT.

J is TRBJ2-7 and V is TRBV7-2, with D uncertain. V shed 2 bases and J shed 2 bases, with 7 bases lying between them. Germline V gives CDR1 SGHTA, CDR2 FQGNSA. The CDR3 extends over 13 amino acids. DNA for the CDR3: TGTGCCAGCAGCTTAAGTACAGCCTACGAGCAGTACTTC. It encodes CASSLSTAYEQYF.

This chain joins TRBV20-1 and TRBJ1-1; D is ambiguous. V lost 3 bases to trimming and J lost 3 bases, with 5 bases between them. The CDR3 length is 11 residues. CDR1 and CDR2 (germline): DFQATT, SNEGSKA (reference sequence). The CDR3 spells CSASQDTEAFF. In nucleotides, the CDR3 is TGCAGTGCTAGCCAGGACACTGAAGCTTTCTTT.

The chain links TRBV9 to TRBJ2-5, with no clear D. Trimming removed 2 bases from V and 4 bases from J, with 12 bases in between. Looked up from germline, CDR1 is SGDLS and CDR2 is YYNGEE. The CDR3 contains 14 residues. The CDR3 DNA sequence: TGTGCCAGCAGCGTTTTAGGATGGGGAGAGACCCAGTACTTC. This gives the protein CASSVLGWGETQYF. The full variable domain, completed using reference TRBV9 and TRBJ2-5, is DSGVTQTPKHLITATGQRVTLRCSPRSGDLSVYWYQQSLDQGLQFLIQYYNGEERAKGNILERFSAQQFPDLHSELNLSSLELGDSALYFCASSVLGWGETQYFGPGTRLLVL.

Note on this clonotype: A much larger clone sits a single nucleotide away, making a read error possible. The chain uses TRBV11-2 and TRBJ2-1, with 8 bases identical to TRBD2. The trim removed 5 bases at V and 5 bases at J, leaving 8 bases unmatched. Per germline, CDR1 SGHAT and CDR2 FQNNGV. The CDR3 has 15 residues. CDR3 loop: CASSTLSGADNEQFF. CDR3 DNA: TGTGCCAGCAGCACCCTTAGCGGGGCAGACAATGAGCAGTTCTTC.